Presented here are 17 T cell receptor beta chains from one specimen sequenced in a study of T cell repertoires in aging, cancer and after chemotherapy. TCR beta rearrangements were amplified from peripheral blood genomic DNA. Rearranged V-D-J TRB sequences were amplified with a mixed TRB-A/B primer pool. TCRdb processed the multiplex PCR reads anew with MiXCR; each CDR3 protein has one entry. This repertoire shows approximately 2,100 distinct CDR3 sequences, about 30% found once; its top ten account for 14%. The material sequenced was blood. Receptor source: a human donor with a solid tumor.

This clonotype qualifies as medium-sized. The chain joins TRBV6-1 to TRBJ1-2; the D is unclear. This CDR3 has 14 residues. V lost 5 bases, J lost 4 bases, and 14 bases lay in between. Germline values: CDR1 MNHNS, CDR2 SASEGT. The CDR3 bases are TGTGCCAGCAGTTCTCGGGGAGGGTCCTATGGCTACACCTTC. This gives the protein CASSSRGGSYGYTF.

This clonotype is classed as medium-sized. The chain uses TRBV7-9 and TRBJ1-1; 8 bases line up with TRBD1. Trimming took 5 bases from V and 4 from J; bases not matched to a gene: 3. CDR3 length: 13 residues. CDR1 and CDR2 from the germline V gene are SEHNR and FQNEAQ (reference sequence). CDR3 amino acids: CASSEQGVTEAFF. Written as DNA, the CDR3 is TGTGCCAGCAGCGAACAGGGGGTCACTGAAGCTTTCTTT.

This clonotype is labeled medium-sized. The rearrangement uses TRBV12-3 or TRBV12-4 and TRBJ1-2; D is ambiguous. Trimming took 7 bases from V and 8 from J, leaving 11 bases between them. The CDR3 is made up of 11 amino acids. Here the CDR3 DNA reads TGTGCCAGCACCCCCTTGAAGGGCTACACCTTC. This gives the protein CASTPLKGYTF.

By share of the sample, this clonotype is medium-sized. The CDR3 is CASSWAVTKETDTQYF. The DNA for the CDR3 is TGTGCCAGCAGCTGGGCAGTGACAAAGGAAACAGATACGCAGTATTTT. The chain is built from TRBV5-5 and TRBJ2-3, with D unresolved. The CDR3 consists of 16 residues. CDR1 is SGHKS and CDR2 is YYEKEE in the germline V gene (reference sequence). V shed 3 bases and J shed 3 bases, with 17 bases lying between them.

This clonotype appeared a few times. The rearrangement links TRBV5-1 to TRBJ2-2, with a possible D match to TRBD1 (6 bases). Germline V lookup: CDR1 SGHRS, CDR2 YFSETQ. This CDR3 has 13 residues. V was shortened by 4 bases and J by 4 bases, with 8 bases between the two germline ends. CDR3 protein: CASSTGSTGELFF. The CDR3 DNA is TGCGCCAGCAGCACAGGGTCCACCGGGGAGCTGTTTTTT.

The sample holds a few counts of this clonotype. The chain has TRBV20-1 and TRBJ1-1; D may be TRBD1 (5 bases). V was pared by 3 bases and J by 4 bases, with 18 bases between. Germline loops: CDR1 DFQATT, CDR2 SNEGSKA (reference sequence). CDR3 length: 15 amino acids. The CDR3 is CSARGRGGGTTEAFF. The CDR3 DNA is TGCAGTGCTAGGGGACGGGGCGGAGGGACCACTGAAGCTTTCTTT.

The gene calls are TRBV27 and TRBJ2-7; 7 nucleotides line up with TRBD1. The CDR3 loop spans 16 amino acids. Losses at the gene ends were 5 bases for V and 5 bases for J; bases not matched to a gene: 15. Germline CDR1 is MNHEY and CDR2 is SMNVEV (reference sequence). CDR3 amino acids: CASSGYLTGISDEQYF. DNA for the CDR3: TGTGCCAGCAGTGGGTATCTGACAGGGATTTCGGACGAGCAGTACTTC.

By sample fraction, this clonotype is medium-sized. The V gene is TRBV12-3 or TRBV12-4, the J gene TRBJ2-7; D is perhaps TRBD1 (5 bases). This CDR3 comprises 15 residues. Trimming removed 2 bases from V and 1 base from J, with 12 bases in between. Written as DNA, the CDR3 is TGTGCCAGCAGTTTACGATCAGGGTCGTCCTACGAGCAGTACTTC. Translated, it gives CASSLRSGSSYEQYF.

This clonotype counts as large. CDR3 in amino acids: CSVDWYRGRETQYF. CDR3 sequence (DNA): TGCAGCGTTGATTGGTACAGGGGGCGGGAGACCCAGTACTTC. The genes are TRBV29-1 and TRBJ2-5; 9 positions agree with TRBD1. This CDR3 region has 14 residues. The V gene end was trimmed by 3 bases and the J gene end by 5 bases; junction bases not matched to a gene: 7. Germline V CDR1 and CDR2: SQVTM, ANQGSEA.

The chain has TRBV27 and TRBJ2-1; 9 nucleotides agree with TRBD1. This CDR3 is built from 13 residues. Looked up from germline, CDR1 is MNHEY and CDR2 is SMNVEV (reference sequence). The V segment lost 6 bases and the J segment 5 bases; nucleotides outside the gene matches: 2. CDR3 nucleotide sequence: TGTGCCAGCAGACAGGGGGCCCACAATGAGCAGTTCTTC. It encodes CASRQGAHNEQFF.

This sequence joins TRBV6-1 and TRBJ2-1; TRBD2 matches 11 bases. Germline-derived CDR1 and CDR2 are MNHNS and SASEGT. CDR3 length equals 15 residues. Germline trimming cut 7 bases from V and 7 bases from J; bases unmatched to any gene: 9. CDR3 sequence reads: CASTKLAGVSNEQFF. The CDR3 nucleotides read TGTGCCAGCACTAAACTAGCGGGGGTCTCAAATGAGCAGTTCTTC.

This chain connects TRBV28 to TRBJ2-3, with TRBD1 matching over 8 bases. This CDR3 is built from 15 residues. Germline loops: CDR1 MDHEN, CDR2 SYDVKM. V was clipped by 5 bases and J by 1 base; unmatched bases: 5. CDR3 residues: CASSAGTGRTDTQYF. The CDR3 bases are TGTGCCAGCAGTGCCGGGACAGGACGCACAGATACGCAGTATTTT.

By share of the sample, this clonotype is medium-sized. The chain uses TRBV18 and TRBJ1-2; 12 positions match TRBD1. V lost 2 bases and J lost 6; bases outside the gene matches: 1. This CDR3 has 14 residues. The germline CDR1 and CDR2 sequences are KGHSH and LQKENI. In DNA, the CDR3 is TGTGCCAGCTCACCAGGGACAGGGGGCAATGGCTACACCTTC. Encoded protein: CASSPGTGGNGYTF.

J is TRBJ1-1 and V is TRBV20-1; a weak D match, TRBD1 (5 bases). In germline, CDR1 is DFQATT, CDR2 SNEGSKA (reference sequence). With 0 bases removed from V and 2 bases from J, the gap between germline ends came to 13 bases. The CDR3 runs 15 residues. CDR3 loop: CSARDFGQGNTEAFF. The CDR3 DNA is TGCAGTGCTAGAGATTTTGGGCAGGGAAACACTGAAGCTTTCTTT.

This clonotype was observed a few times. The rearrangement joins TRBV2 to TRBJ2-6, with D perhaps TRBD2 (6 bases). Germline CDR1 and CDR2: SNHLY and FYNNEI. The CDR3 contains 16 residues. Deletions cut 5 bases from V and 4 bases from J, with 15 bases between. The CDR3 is CASSQPGVGGANVLTF. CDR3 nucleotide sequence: TGTGCCAGCAGTCAGCCGGGGGTGGGGGGGGCCAACGTCCTGACTTTC.

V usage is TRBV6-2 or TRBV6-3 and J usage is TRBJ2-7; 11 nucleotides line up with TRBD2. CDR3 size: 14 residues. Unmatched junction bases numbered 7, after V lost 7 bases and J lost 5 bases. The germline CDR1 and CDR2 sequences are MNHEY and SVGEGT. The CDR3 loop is CASTKLAGEDEQYF. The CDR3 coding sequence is TGTGCCAGCACTAAACTAGCGGGGGAGGACGAGCAGTACTTC.

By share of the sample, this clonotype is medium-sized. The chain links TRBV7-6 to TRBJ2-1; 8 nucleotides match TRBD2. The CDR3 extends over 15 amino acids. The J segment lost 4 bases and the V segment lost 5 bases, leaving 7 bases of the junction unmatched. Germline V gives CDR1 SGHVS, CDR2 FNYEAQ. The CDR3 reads CASSPREGPYNEQFF. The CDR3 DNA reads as TGTGCCAGCAGCCCCCGGGAGGGGCCGTACAATGAGCAGTTCTTC.